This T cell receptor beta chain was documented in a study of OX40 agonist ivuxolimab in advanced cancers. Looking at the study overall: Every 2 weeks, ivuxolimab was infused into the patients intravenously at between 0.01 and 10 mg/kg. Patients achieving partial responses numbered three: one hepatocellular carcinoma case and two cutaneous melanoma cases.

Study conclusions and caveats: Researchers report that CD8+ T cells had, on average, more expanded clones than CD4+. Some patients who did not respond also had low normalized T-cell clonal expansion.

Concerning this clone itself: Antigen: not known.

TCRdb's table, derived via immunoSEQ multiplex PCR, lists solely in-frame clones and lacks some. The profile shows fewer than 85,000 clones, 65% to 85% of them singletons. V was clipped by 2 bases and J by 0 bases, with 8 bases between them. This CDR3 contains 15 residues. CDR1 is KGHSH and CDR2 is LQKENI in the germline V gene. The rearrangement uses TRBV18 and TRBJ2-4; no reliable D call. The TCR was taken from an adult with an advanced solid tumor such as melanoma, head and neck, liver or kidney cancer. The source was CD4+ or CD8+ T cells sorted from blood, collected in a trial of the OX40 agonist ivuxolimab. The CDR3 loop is CASSPSRLAKNIQYF. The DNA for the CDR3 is TGTGCCAGCTCACCATCTCGGCTAGCCAAAAACATTCAGTACTTC.